The subject of this entry is one T cell receptor (beta chain). These data are taken from a study of T cell responses to AZD1222 COVID-19 vaccine. Data came from immunoSEQ multiplex PCR; TCRdb stores just in-frame clones and leaves some out. The sample consists of more than 150,000 clones, 92% of them appearing once. The germline CDR1 and CDR2 sequences are MNHEY and SMNVEV (reference sequence). The CDR3 contains 14 residues. V was clipped by 4 bases and J by 9 bases, with 16 bases between them. The specimen comprised peripheral blood, sampled on day 0 of AZD1222 vaccination. The chain joins TRBV27 to TRBJ2-1; D uncertain. This TCR came from an adult in good health. The CDR3, as DNA: TGTGCCAGCAGTTCCCCCCTCATAGGCGGTGAGCAGTTCTTC. Its protein is CASSSPLIGGEQFF.